One TCR beta chain is described in this entry. What it binds is unknown. The hyperthyroidism was newly diagnosed and had lasted under 2 months; the patients were aged 18 to 65. Each diagnosis was grounded in clinical symptoms, serum thyroxine and TRAb, thyroid ultrasound, and orbital computed tomography. CDR1 is SGHRS and CDR2 is YFSETQ in the germline V gene. V was shortened by 2 bases and J by 2 bases, with 10 bases between the two germline ends. The CDR3 covers 14 residues. The data originate from a study of T cells in Graves' hyperthyroidism and ophthalmopathy. TCR beta CDR3 region amplification was performed from RNA transcripts. The TCR CDR3 first-round RT-PCR relied on the HTBI primer set. TCRdb called the multiplex PCR reads again in MiXCR, with one record for every CDR3 protein. This table has 300,000 to 400,000 distinct CDR3 sequences, around a sixth appearing once. Findings of the study overall: Ophthalmopathy was identified by the model a median approximately six months ahead of onset. Stable hyperthyroidism was told apart from ophthalmopathy by a model built on 13 V-J features.

The chain links TRBV5-1 to TRBJ2-5; no definite D call. This clonotype originated in a woman between 50 and 59 years old with Graves' hyperthyroidism. The specimen sequenced was blood. This chain's CDR3 is CASSFPQEQETQYF. In DNA form, the CDR3 reads TGCGCCAGCAGCTTCCCCCAGGAGCAAGAGACCCAGTACTTC.